A single sample is the source of the 28 T cell receptor beta chains below, sequenced in a study of post-analysis software for immune sequencing data. Study findings and constraints: Compared with controls, patients had more of about 5 TRBV segments, including TRBV5-6, TRBV5-1 and TRBV20-1.

Their antigen targets remain unknown. Unique molecular identifiers had been added to the TCR beta cDNA libraries. MiXCR was run by TCRdb on the PCR reads, yielding one entry per CDR3 protein. Among about 800,000 distinct CDR3 sequences listed, around 27% were seen once. Material: blood. These receptors all stem from a girl aged 10 to 17 with multiple sclerosis.

The V call is TRBV7-2, the J call TRBJ2-3, with D perhaps TRBD2 (7 bases). The V gene's germline CDR1 is SGHTA and CDR2 FQGNSA. Trimming removed 6 bases from V and 8 bases from J, with 21 bases in between. This CDR3 has 15 amino acids. CDR3: CASSQLGGRYVTQYF. CDR3 sequence (DNA): TGTGCCAGCAGTCAATTGGGGGGGCGATACGTTACGCAGTATTTT.

This clonotype has more than one count but fewer than ten. This chain uses TRBV7-2 with TRBJ2-1; TRBD2 aligns across 9 bases. V trimming: 3 bases; J trimming: 8 bases; junction bases outside the gene matches: 5. Germline V lookup: CDR1 SGHTA, CDR2 FQGNSA. The CDR3 is 14 amino acids. CDR3 sequence (DNA): TGTGCCAGCAGCTTTGGTAGCGGGGGTTATGAGCAGTTCTTC. Translating it yields CASSFGSGGYEQFF.

This clonotype has more than one count but fewer than ten. The genes are TRBV4-3 and TRBJ2-7, with D perhaps assigned TRBD1 or TRBD2 (5 bases each). The CDR3 loop spans 13 amino acids. Germline CDR1 reads LGHNA; CDR2 reads YSLEER. The germline V and J ends were trimmed by 4 bases and 3 bases, with 10 bases remaining between them. The CDR3 DNA is TGCGCCAGCAGCCCCCTTGGGGGCTACGAGCAGTACTTC. This sequence encodes CASSPLGGYEQYF.

The sample holds a few counts of this clonotype. CDR3 in amino acids: CASSSAPEGVTEAFF. In DNA, the CDR3 is TGTGCCAGCAGCTCGGCCCCCGAGGGGGTCACTGAAGCTTTCTTT. The chain couples TRBV6-5 to TRBJ1-1, with D possibly matching TRBD1 (6 bases). The CDR3 spans 15 residues. Germline V lookup: CDR1 MNHEY, CDR2 SVGAGI. The V and J ends lost 6 bases and 4 bases respectively, with 18 bases between them.

The chain links TRBV3-1 to TRBJ1-2; D gene uncertain. The length of the CDR3 is 13 residues. V was clipped by 2 bases and J by 6 bases, with 10 bases between them. From germline, CDR1 is LGHDT and CDR2 YNNKEL (reference sequence). CDR3 residues: CASSQWSGDGYTF. The CDR3 region has the DNA TGTGCCAGCAGCCAATGGTCGGGAGATGGCTACACCTTC.

This rearrangement joins TRBV28 to TRBJ2-5, with unresolved D. The end of the DNA is better explained by TRBJ2-7, so the J call may be wrong. The CDR3 is 11 residues long. The V gene's germline CDR1 is MDHEN and CDR2 SYDVKM. The CDR3, as DNA: TGTGCCAGCAGTGGATACAACGAGCAGTACTTC. It specifies CASSGYNEQYF.

Many counts were recorded for this clonotype. CDR3 nucleotide sequence: TGCAGTGCACCAATCAGCTCCCTAGGGTCCTACGAGCAGTACTTC. This encodes CSAPISSLGSYEQYF. The chain carries TRBV20-1 and TRBJ2-7; no clear D gene. The CDR3 spans 15 residues. The germline V and J ends were trimmed by 6 bases and 1 base, with 19 bases remaining between them. Germline CDR1 DFQATT, CDR2 SNEGSKA (reference sequence).

This clonotype was counted between two and nine times. This chain connects TRBV7-2 to TRBJ1-2, with TRBD1 as a possible D gene (6 bases). The CDR3 extends over 16 amino acids. V lost 2 bases, J lost 6 bases, and 19 bases lay in between. The germline gives CDR1 SGHTA, CDR2 FQGNSA. The CDR3 here is CASSLNGQSSLNGYTF. In DNA form, the CDR3 reads TGTGCCAGCAGCTTAAACGGACAGTCCTCTTTAAATGGCTACACCTTC.

The chain uses TRBV7-9 and TRBJ2-3, with 13 positions matching TRBD2. Germline CDR1 and CDR2: SEHNR and FQNEAQ (reference sequence). The CDR3 loop spans 18 amino acids. V gave up 5 bases and J gave up 4 bases; unmatched junction bases: 12. CDR3 amino acids: CASSTRILAGGDADTQYF. The CDR3 DNA reads TGTGCCAGCAGCACTCGTATACTAGCGGGAGGGGACGCAGATACGCAGTATTTT.

CDR3 nucleotide sequence: TGCAGCGTCCTGGTAGTGGGGCCCCCTGGAAACACCATATATTTT. Translation: CSVLVVGPPGNTIYF. This chain connects TRBV29-1 to TRBJ1-3, with D perhaps matching TRBD1 (5 bases). Trimming shortened V by 6 bases and J by 2 bases, and 17 bases separated the two germline ends. The CDR3 length is 15 residues. Looked up from germline, CDR1 is SQVTM and CDR2 is ANQGSEA. Drawing the rest from reference TRBV29-1 and TRBJ1-3, the complete variable domain is SAVISQKPSRDICQRGTSLTIQCQVDSQVTMMFWYRQQPGQSLTLIATANQGSEATYESGFVIDKFPISRPNLTFSTLTVSNMSPEDSSIYLCSVLVVGPPGNTIYFGEGSWLTVV.

J is TRBJ2-3 and V is TRBV6-1, with 12 bases aligning to TRBD2. In germline, CDR1 is MNHNS, CDR2 SASEGT. There are 18 residues in the CDR3. V lost 6 bases to trimming and J lost 4 bases; unmatched junction nucleotides: 14. The CDR3 loop reads CASSPSLAGGLRADTQYF. In DNA, the CDR3 is TGTGCCAGCAGCCCCTCCCTAGCGGGGGGGCTTCGCGCAGATACGCAGTATTTT.

The chain recombines TRBV24-1 with TRBJ2-1; D is tentatively TRBD1 or TRBD2 (5 bases each). Per germline, CDR1 KGHDR and CDR2 SFDVKD. This CDR3 comprises 14 residues. Trimming stripped 3 bases from V and 2 bases from J, with 7 bases between. Here the CDR3 reads CATSDGGPYNEQFF. CDR3 bases: TGTGCCACCAGTGATGGGGGTCCCTACAATGAGCAGTTCTTC.

This clonotype has a handful of counts. The V and J genes are TRBV28 and TRBJ2-1; TRBD1 or TRBD2 may be the D gene (5 bases each). The CDR3 runs 16 residues. V lost 8 bases to trimming and J lost 3 bases, with 20 bases between them. Germline V gene data show CDR1 as MDHEN and CDR2 as SYDVKM. The CDR3, as DNA: TGTGCCAGCGTAAAAGACCGGGACCCATTCTACAATGAGCAGTTCTTC. As protein: CASVKDRDPFYNEQFF.

The chain joins TRBV4-1 to TRBJ2-4; D not certain. V was pared by 4 bases and J by 8 bases, with 9 bases between. CDR3 length equals 12 residues. From germline, CDR1 is MGHRA and CDR2 YSYEKL. In DNA, the CDR3 is TGCGCCAGCAGCCCCGGCGCGGACATTCAGTACTTC. As protein: CASSPGADIQYF.

This clonotype was seen once. The chain is built from TRBV3-1 and TRBJ1-5; 10 nucleotides line up with TRBD1. V shed 4 bases, J shed 6 bases, and the junction held 6 bases outside the gene matches. The CDR3 loop spans 15 amino acids. The germline CDR1 and CDR2 sequences are LGHDT and YNNKEL (reference sequence). This chain's CDR3 is CASSPGTGEGQPQHF. The DNA for the CDR3 is TGTGCCAGCAGCCCGGGGACAGGGGAAGGTCAGCCCCAGCATTTT. The variable domain in full, completed from reference TRBV3-1 and TRBJ1-5, reads DTAVSQTPKYLVTQMGNDKSIKCEQNLGHDTMYWYKQDSKKFLKIMFSYNNKELIINETVPNRFSPKSPDKAHLNLHINSLELGDSAVYFCASSPGTGEGQPQHFGDGTRLSIL.

The chain joins TRBV9 to TRBJ2-5; 8 bases are shared with TRBD2. After removal of 0 bases from V and 5 bases from J, the junction contained 6 bases not matched to a gene. Germline loops: CDR1 SGDLS, CDR2 YYNGEE. This CDR3 is 15 amino acids long. The CDR3 DNA sequence: TGTGCCAGCAGCGTAGAGACTAGCGTGGGGGAGACCCAGTACTTC. This encodes CASSVETSVGETQYF.

Points on this clonotype: An end of the junction differs from the germline gene, which may be a read error. The gene calls are TRBV5-5 and TRBJ2-5, with D hard to call. This CDR3 is built from 12 residues. From germline, CDR1 is SGHKS and CDR2 YYEKEE (reference sequence). The CDR3 DNA reads as TGTGCCCGCAGCCCCGCCCCCGAGACCCAGTACTTC. Translation gives CARSPAPETQYF.

The chain joins TRBV3-1 to TRBJ1-6; maybe TRBD1 (5 bases). Germline V gene data show CDR1 as LGHDT and CDR2 as YNNKEL (reference sequence). This CDR3 has 13 amino acids. V was clipped by 4 bases and J by 10 bases, with 11 bases between them. The CDR3: CASSPAGFSPLHF. The CDR3 bases are TGTGCCAGCAGCCCAGCAGGGTTCTCACCCCTCCACTTT.

This clonotype showed up just a few times. The rearrangement joins TRBV29-1 to TRBJ1-1; D is unresolved. V was cut by 6 bases and J by 4 bases, with 18 bases left in between. This CDR3 region has 14 residues. Germline-derived CDR1 and CDR2 are SQVTM and ANQGSEA. CDR3 nucleotide sequence: TGCAGCGTAAACCGGGCCTTGGACGGCACTGAAGCTTTCTTT. Translated, it gives CSVNRALDGTEAFF.

The genes are TRBV5-1 and TRBJ2-5; D is undetermined. The germline CDR1 and CDR2 sequences are SGHRS and YFSETQ. The CDR3 totals 17 residues. The V and J ends lost 7 bases and 5 bases respectively, with 27 bases between them. The CDR3 loop reads CASGKKPVRSCCETQYF. The CDR3 DNA follows: TGCGCCAGCGGTAAAAAACCAGTCCGAAGCTGCTGCGAGACCCAGTACTTC. The full variable domain, in which reference TRBV5-1 and TRBJ2-5 provide the parts outside the CDR3, is KAGVTQTPRYLIKTRGQQVTLSCSPISGHRSVSWYQQTPGQGLQFLFEYFSETQRNKGNFPGRFSGRQFSNSRSEMNVSTLELGDSALYLCASGKKPVRSCCETQYFGPGTRLLVL.

The table lists this clonotype with a few counts. J is TRBJ1-1 and V is TRBV7-8, with 7 bases fitting TRBD1. Germline-derived CDR1 and CDR2 are SGHVS and FQNEAQ. The CDR3 has 15 amino acids. The junction had 9 bases not matched to a gene; V was cut back by 4 bases and J by 4 bases. The CDR3 nucleotides are TGTGCCAGCAGCTCGAACAGGGGCGGGGGCACTGAAGCTTTCTTT. Translated, it gives CASSSNRGGGTEAFF.

There are a few counts of this clonotype. V is TRBV27 and J is TRBJ2-7; 8 bases fit TRBD1. After removal of 6 bases from V and 1 base from J, the junction contained 5 bases not matched to a gene. The CDR3 totals 14 residues. Germline CDR1 is MNHEY and CDR2 is SMNVEV (reference sequence). Here the CDR3 reads CASRGQVDSYEQYF. CDR3 in DNA: TGTGCCAGCAGGGGACAGGTTGATTCCTACGAGCAGTACTTC.

The chain joins TRBV15 to TRBJ2-1, with D unresolved. The V gene lost 0 bases and the J gene lost 3 bases, with 15 bases spanning the gap. CDR1 and CDR2 (germline): LNHNV, YYDKDF (reference sequence). This CDR3 is built from 17 residues. The CDR3 region has the DNA TGTGCCACCAGCAGAGACTCCCCAGGATTCGGCTACAATGAGCAGTTCTTC. This sequence encodes CATSRDSPGFGYNEQFF.

This rearrangement joins TRBV7-2 to TRBJ2-4, with TRBD2 identical over 9 bases. The J call is in doubt because the DNA end fits TRBJ2-5 better. The CDR3 spans 19 residues. Germline CDR1 is SGHTA and CDR2 is FQGNSA. CDR3 protein: CASSFRGPLAGVFRETQYF. CDR3 in DNA: TGTGCCAGCAGCTTTCGGGGGCCATTAGCGGGAGTGTTTCGGGAGACCCAGTACTTC.

This clonotype showed up just a few times. V and J are TRBV11-2 and TRBJ2-5, with TRBD1 identical over 11 bases. Germline trimming cut 6 bases from V and 4 bases from J; bases unmatched to any gene: 7. CDR3 length: 15 amino acids. CDR1 SGHAT and CDR2 FQNNGV come from the germline V gene. CDR3 coding DNA: TGTGCCAGCAGTGGGGGGACAGGGGGGAGAGAGACCCAGTACTTC. This sequence encodes CASSGGTGGRETQYF.

The CDR3 region is CSAREWGGLAKNIQYF. The CDR3 DNA reads as TGCAGTGCTAGAGAGTGGGGTGGACTAGCCAAAAACATTCAGTACTTC. V and J are TRBV20-1 and TRBJ2-4; TRBD2 might be the D (5 bases). This CDR3 contains 16 residues. V was cut by 0 bases and J by 0 bases, with 12 bases left in between. Germline V CDR1 and CDR2: DFQATT, SNEGSKA (reference sequence).

The chain joins TRBV20-1 to TRBJ2-1; 9 bases match TRBD2. J was trimmed by 1 base and V by 7 bases; bases with no gene match: 8. Germline loops: CDR1 DFQATT, CDR2 SNEGSKA (reference sequence). This CDR3 has 15 amino acids. The DNA for the CDR3 is TGCAGTGTCAATAGCGGGGGACCATCCTACAATGAGCAGTTCTTC. Translation gives CSVNSGGPSYNEQFF.

In its sample, this clonotype was seen a few times. The chain recombines TRBV28 with TRBJ2-7; TRBD2 matches 9 bases. V was pared by 3 bases and J by 3 bases, with 15 bases of the junction left unmatched. This CDR3 has 18 amino acids. CDR1 is MDHEN, CDR2 SYDVKM, per germline. CDR3 bases: TGTGCCAGCAGTTTCGGGGCTAGCGGGATACATCTTAACTACGAGCAGTACTTC. It encodes CASSFGASGIHLNYEQYF.